Shown below are 32 T cell receptor beta chains from a single sample sequenced in a study of shared clonotypes between healthy human individuals. The protocol was immunoSEQ multiplex PCR, while the TCRdb copy is restricted to in-frame clones and leaves out a portion. The sample holds roughly 1 million clones, around 76% seen once. The specimen sequenced was memory CD4+ T cells sorted from blood. Subset defined: CD45RA-negative fraction. The receptor set was obtained from a man younger than 35 in good health.

This chain connects TRBV25-1 to TRBJ2-7, with 7 bases lining up with TRBD1. CDR1 and CDR2 (germline): MGHDK, SYGVNS. J gave up 2 bases and V 9 bases, and 4 bases lay outside the gene matches. This CDR3 has 12 residues. The CDR3 DNA reads as TGTGCCAGTAAGGGACAGACCTACGAGCAGTACTTC. Its translation: CASKGQTYEQYF.

The gene calls are TRBV9 and TRBJ1-2; D is perhaps TRBD1 (5 bases). This CDR3 region has 13 residues. CDR1 is SGDLS, CDR2 YYNGEE, per germline. V was cut by 0 bases and J by 8 bases, with 11 bases left in between. The CDR3 sequence: CASSVDVGRGYTF. CDR3 bases: TGTGCCAGCAGCGTAGACGTGGGGCGCGGCTACACCTTC.

The CDR3 nucleotides read TGTGCCAGCAGCTTCGGGACGCTTTCACCCCTCCACTTT. Protein: CASSFGTLSPLHF. The rearrangement joins TRBV7-2 to TRBJ1-6; D is perhaps TRBD1 (5 bases). Trimming shortened V by 3 bases and J by 9 bases, and 9 bases separated the two germline ends. The CDR3 length is 13 residues. Germline values: CDR1 SGHTA, CDR2 FQGNSA.

This sequence joins TRBV12-5 and TRBJ1-4; no firm D call. V dropped 6 bases and J dropped 7 bases, with 9 bases sitting between them. The CDR3 is 12 residues long. The V gene's germline CDR1 is LGHNT and CDR2 FRNRAP. For the CDR3, the DNA is TGTGCTAGTGGAAAGTTGGGTGAAAAACTGTTTTTT. Its translation is CASGKLGEKLFF.

The chain couples TRBV10-3 to TRBJ1-4, with D possibly being TRBD1 (6 bases). Germline V gives CDR1 ENHRY, CDR2 SYGVKD. Trimming shortened V by 3 bases and J by 1 base, and 12 bases separated the two germline ends. There are 16 residues in the CDR3. CDR3 bases: TGTGCCATCAGTGAAGGGGGGTTGGGAACTAATGAAAAACTGTTTTTT. Translated: CAISEGGLGTNEKLFF.

This clone was found many times. This chain joins TRBV11-2 and TRBJ2-7; 8 bases fit TRBD1. The V segment lost 4 bases and the J segment 5 bases; nucleotides outside the gene matches: 7. The germline CDR1 and CDR2 sequences are SGHAT and FQNNGV. CDR3 length: 14 residues. The CDR3 sequence is CASSSLQGANEQYF. As DNA, the CDR3 is TGTGCCAGCAGCTCACTTCAGGGGGCCAACGAGCAGTACTTC.

The chain is built from TRBV7-9 and TRBJ2-1; no reliable D call. This CDR3 region has 14 residues. Germline loops: CDR1 SEHNR, CDR2 FQNEAQ (reference sequence). Trimming took off 1 base at V and 6 bases at J, with 10 bases between the two ends. The CDR3 reads CASSLGVVSNEQFF. The CDR3 nucleotides are TGTGCCAGCAGCTTAGGGGTAGTCAGCAATGAGCAGTTCTTC.

The rearrangement links TRBV19 to TRBJ2-2; 7 positions agree with TRBD1. From germline, CDR1 is LNHDA and CDR2 SQIVND (reference sequence). There are 17 residues in the CDR3. Trimming removed 6 bases from V and 4 bases from J; junction bases left unmatched: 14. CDR3 loop: CASRTRQGLETTGELFF. CDR3 coding DNA: TGTGCCAGTAGGACACGACAGGGCTTAGAAACCACCGGGGAGCTGTTTTTT.

This chain uses TRBV7-6 with TRBJ1-1; D is possibly TRBD1 (5 bases). The CDR3 extends over 11 amino acids. Germline V gene sequence: CDR1 SGHVS, CDR2 FNYEAQ. V dropped 0 bases and J dropped 12 bases, with 8 bases sitting between them. The CDR3 sequence: CASSLARTPFF. The DNA for the CDR3 is TGTGCCAGCAGCTTAGCCCGGACACCTTTCTTT.

This chain links TRBV7-2 with TRBJ2-2; 7 positions match TRBD2. In germline, CDR1 is SGHTA, CDR2 FQGNSA. The CDR3 sequence is 15 residues long. J gave up 1 base and V 5 bases, and 4 bases lay outside the gene matches. The CDR3 DNA reads TGTGCCAGCAGCCCCGGGACTAAGAACACCGGGGAGCTGTTTTTT. Its protein product is CASSPGTKNTGELFF.

This clone turned up a few times. The chain links TRBV19 to TRBJ2-2; D could derive from TRBD1 or TRBD2 (5 bases each). CDR1 and CDR2 from the germline V gene are LNHDA and SQIVND (reference sequence). Trimming took 10 bases from V and 2 from J, leaving 23 bases between them. This CDR3 comprises 17 residues. As DNA, the CDR3 is TGTGCCACCCCAAAACCCCACGGGGCAGTTAACACCGGGGAGCTGTTTTTT. It encodes CATPKPHGAVNTGELFF.

This clone was counted a single time. This chain connects TRBV5-1 to TRBJ2-3; 8 bases fit TRBD2. The V gene end was trimmed by 0 bases and the J gene end by 0 bases; junction bases not matched to a gene: 12. The germline V gene encodes CDR1 SGHRS and CDR2 YFSETQ. The length of the CDR3 is 19 residues. Written as DNA, the CDR3 is TGCGCCAGCAGCTTGGCCGGGAGGGGAGTTCCTAGTAGCACAGATACGCAGTATTTT. This codes for CASSLAGRGVPSSTDTQYF.

This chain connects TRBV7-2 to TRBJ2-7, with TRBD1 identical over 10 bases. This CDR3 spans 15 amino acids. Germline V gene lookup returns CDR1 SGHTA and CDR2 FQGNSA. With V trimmed by 2 bases and J by 3 bases, 4 bases remained unmatched. The CDR3 loop reads CASSLSGQGGYEQYF. CDR3 bases: TGTGCCAGCAGCTTAAGCGGACAGGGGGGCTACGAGCAGTACTTC.

The chain joins TRBV27 to TRBJ2-7; weak D call: TRBD2 (6 bases). Trimming took off 7 bases at V and 6 bases at J, with 19 bases between the two ends. Germline V lookup: CDR1 MNHEY, CDR2 SMNVEV (reference sequence). CDR3 length: 14 amino acids. The CDR3, as DNA: TGTGCCAGCACCCTCACAAGAGGAGGGACCGAGCAGTACTTC. This gives the protein CASTLTRGGTEQYF.

The chain combines TRBV7-2 with TRBJ2-1; 9 bases match TRBD2. The CDR3 extends over 16 amino acids. Germline CDR1 SGHTA, CDR2 FQGNSA. Trimming cost V 5 bases and J 0 bases; bases outside gene matches: 5. The CDR3 nucleotides are TGTGCCAGCAGCCCCCTAGCGGGGCGCTCCTACAATGAGCAGTTCTTC. Translating it yields CASSPLAGRSYNEQFF.

The chain carries TRBV7-6 and TRBJ2-7; either TRBD1 or TRBD2 may supply D (6 bases each). The ends were cut back, 1 base at V and 5 bases at J, with 18 bases in the middle. Germline CDR1 SGHVS, CDR2 FNYEAQ. There are 16 residues in the CDR3. The CDR3 DNA sequence: TGTGCCAGCAGCTTAGTGGGGGGCCCAGGGGCCAACGAGCAGTACTTC. Amino acids: CASSLVGGPGANEQYF.

The gene calls are TRBV5-1 and TRBJ2-7, with D perhaps TRBD1 (6 bases). V lost 2 bases, J lost 2 bases, and 11 bases lay in between. Germline CDR1 and CDR2: SGHRS and YFSETQ. The CDR3 extends over 14 amino acids. The CDR3 spells CASSFQDSTYEQYF. CDR3 nucleotide sequence: TGCGCCAGCAGCTTTCAGGACAGTACCTACGAGCAGTACTTC.

This chain joins TRBV9 and TRBJ1-1, with D uncertain. The CDR3 consists of 16 residues. Germline values: CDR1 SGDLS, CDR2 YYNGEE. Between the trimmed V and J ends, which lost 0 bases and 1 base, there was a span of 13 bases. CDR3 nucleotides: TGTGCCAGCAGCGTAGGCCCTTGGGGAACGAACACTGAAGCTTTCTTT. This encodes CASSVGPWGTNTEAFF. The variable domain in full, with the rest retrieved from reference TRBV9 and TRBJ1-1, is DSGVTQTPKHLITATGQRVTLRCSPRSGDLSVYWYQQSLDQGLQFLIQYYNGEERAKGNILERFSAQQFPDLHSELNLSSLELGDSALYFCASSVGPWGTNTEAFFGQGTRLTVV.

A few counts support this clone. The chain employs TRBV14 and TRBJ1-2; D not resolved. Germline V gives CDR1 SGHDN, CDR2 FVKESK. This CDR3 comprises 13 residues. Trimming removed 1 base at V and 8 bases at J, with 11 bases between. CDR3 region: CASSQVTVGGYTF. The CDR3 nucleotides read TGTGCCAGCAGCCAAGTTACAGTTGGAGGCTACACCTTC.

This chain uses TRBV5-6 with TRBJ1-1, with TRBD1 matching over 7 bases. The CDR3 consists of 14 residues. Germline CDR1 is SGHDT and CDR2 is YYEEEE. V lost 2 bases, J lost 1 base, and 2 bases stayed unmatched. The CDR3 DNA sequence: TGTGCCAGCAGCTTTAGACAGGGGAACACTGAAGCTTTCTTT. Residues: CASSFRQGNTEAFF.

The chain recombines TRBV19 with TRBJ2-2; possible D gene TRBD1, 6 bases. The germline V gene has CDR1 LNHDA and CDR2 SQIVND (reference sequence). The CDR3 is 14 residues long. The V and J ends lost 7 bases and 3 bases respectively, with 12 bases between them. The DNA for the CDR3 is TGTGCCAGTAAGGTGGGGGCGGACACCGGGGAGCTGTTTTTT. Its protein product is CASKVGADTGELFF.

This chain joins TRBV25-1 and TRBJ1-1; D is undetermined. CDR1 is MGHDK and CDR2 is SYGVNS in the germline V gene. CDR3 length: 14 residues. Trimming left V 1 base short and J 1 base short, with 7 bases between. Here the CDR3 DNA reads TGTGCCAGCAGTGAATCTAAGTGGAACACTGAAGCTTTCTTT. Its protein is CASSESKWNTEAFF. The full variable domain, completed using reference TRBV25-1 and TRBJ1-1, is EADIYQTPRYLVIGTGKKITLECSQTMGHDKMYWYQQDPGMELHLIHYSYGVNSTEKGDLSSESTVSRIRTEHFPLTLESARPSHTSQYLCASSESKWNTEAFFGQGTRLTVV.

J is TRBJ1-1 and V is TRBV6-6; 8 nucleotides agree with TRBD1. Germline CDR1 MNHNY, CDR2 SVGAGI (reference sequence). The CDR3 length is 12 residues. V was pared by 7 bases and J by 8 bases, with 6 bases of the junction left unmatched. CDR3 region: CASTVQGGEAFF. The CDR3 nucleotides are TGTGCCAGCACTGTACAGGGGGGGGAAGCTTTCTTT.

The rearrangement uses TRBV23-1 and TRBJ1-1; 10 positions agree with TRBD1. TRBV23-1 qualifies as an ORF whose function is uncertain. The J segment lost 8 bases and the V segment lost 6 bases, leaving 15 bases of the junction unmatched. This CDR3 has 16 residues. CDR3 sequence: CASRRGQGRSSVEAFF. The CDR3 DNA is TGCGCCAGCAGACGGGGACAGGGGAGGTCCAGCGTGGAAGCTTTCTTT.

This chain joins TRBV5-4 and TRBJ2-7; 8 bases are a match to TRBD2. Germline lookup yields CDR1 SGHNT and CDR2 YYREEE (reference sequence). The junction had 9 bases not matched to a gene; V was cut back by 4 bases and J by 3 bases. The CDR3 loop spans 15 amino acids. Here the CDR3 DNA reads TGTGCCAGCAGCGAGGGACTAGTAGGGGGCTACGAGCAGTACTTC. It is translated as CASSEGLVGGYEQYF. Filled out from reference TRBV5-4 and TRBJ2-7, the complete variable domain reads ETGVTQSPTHLIKTRGQQVTLRCSSQSGHNTVSWYQQALGQGPQFIFQYYREEENGRGNFPPRFSGLQFPNYSSELNVNALELDDSALYLCASSEGLVGGYEQYFGPGTRLTVT.

The gene calls are TRBV10-2 and TRBJ1-1; no firm D call. The CDR3 loop spans 14 amino acids. The germline V gene encodes CDR1 WSHSY and CDR2 SAAADI. Trimming took 0 bases from V and 4 from J, leaving 9 bases between them. CDR3 bases: TGCGCCAGCAGTGAGTCGACTCCGGGCACTGAAGCTTTCTTT. Translation: CASSESTPGTEAFF.

V usage is TRBV2 and J usage is TRBJ2-3, with D possibly being TRBD1 (7 bases). Germline V gene sequence: CDR1 SNHLY, CDR2 FYNNEI. CDR3 length: 14 amino acids. Trimming removed 4 bases at V and 6 bases at J, with 14 bases between. CDR3 sequence (DNA): TGTGCCAGCAGTGTGGAGGGGGCCGGGGATACGCAGTATTTT. Translated: CASSVEGAGDTQYF.

Turning to this clone: The same CDR3 arises from other DNA sequences in this sample as well. The chain joins TRBV5-1 to TRBJ1-2; TRBD1 matches at 9 bases. This CDR3 region has 13 residues. Germline assignment: CDR1 SGHRS and CDR2 YFSETQ. Trimming removed 3 bases from V and 5 bases from J; junction bases left unmatched: 2. As DNA, the CDR3 is TGCGCCAGCAGCTCTGACAGGGGGTATGGCTACACCTTC. Amino acids: CASSSDRGYGYTF.

The gene calls are TRBV29-1 and TRBJ2-3; the match to TRBD1 covers 9 bases. The CDR3 is 12 amino acids. Germline lookup yields CDR1 SQVTM and CDR2 ANQGSEA. V trimming: 7 bases; J trimming: 4 bases; junction bases outside the gene matches: 3. The CDR3 DNA reads as TGCAGCGCAAGACAGGGGGCAGATACGCAGTATTTT. It yields the protein CSARQGADTQYF.

This clone was detected a few times. CDR3 in amino acids: CASRQYGGSTDTQYF. Here the CDR3 DNA reads TGTGCCAGCAGGCAATACGGGGGGAGCACAGATACGCAGTATTTT. The rearrangement joins TRBV7-9 to TRBJ2-3, with 7 bases matching TRBD2. The germline CDR1 and CDR2 sequences are SEHNR and FQNEAQ (reference sequence). V lost 6 bases and J lost 0; bases outside the gene matches: 6. The CDR3 extends over 15 amino acids.

This chain connects TRBV5-1 to TRBJ2-2; D may be TRBD1 or TRBD2 (5 bases each). The CDR3 is 16 amino acids. V was cut by 4 bases and J by 1 base, with 14 bases left in between. CDR1 and CDR2 (germline): SGHRS, YFSETQ. Here the CDR3 reads CASSPDRGLNTGELFF. In nucleotides, the CDR3 is TGCGCCAGCAGCCCCGATCGGGGCCTGAACACCGGGGAGCTGTTTTTT.

Note on this clone: An end of the junction does not agree with germline; a read error may underlie this. This chain joins TRBV6-5 and TRBJ2-1, with D tentatively TRBD2 (7 bases). The germline V gene encodes CDR1 MNHEY and CDR2 SVGAGI. CDR3 length equals 16 residues. The CDR3 DNA is TGTGCCAGCAGTTTCGGATTGGGGGGGGCCTACGATGAGCAGTTCTTC. Encoded protein: CASSFGLGGAYDEQFF.